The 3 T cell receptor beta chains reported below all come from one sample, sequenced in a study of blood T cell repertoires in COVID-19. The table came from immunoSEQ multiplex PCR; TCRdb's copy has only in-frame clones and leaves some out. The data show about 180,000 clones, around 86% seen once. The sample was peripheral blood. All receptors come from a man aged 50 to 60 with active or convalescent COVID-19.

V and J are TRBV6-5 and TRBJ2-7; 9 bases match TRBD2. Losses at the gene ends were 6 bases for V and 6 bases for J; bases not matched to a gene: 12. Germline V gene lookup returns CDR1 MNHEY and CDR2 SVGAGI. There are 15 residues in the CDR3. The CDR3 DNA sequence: TGTGCCAGCAGCCAACTAGCGGGTGCCCCGGGCGAGCAGTACTTC. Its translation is CASSQLAGAPGEQYF.

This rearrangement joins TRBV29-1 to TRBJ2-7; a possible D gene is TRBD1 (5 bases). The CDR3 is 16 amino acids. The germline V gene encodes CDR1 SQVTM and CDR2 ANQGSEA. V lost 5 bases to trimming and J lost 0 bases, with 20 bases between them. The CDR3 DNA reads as TGCAGCGTTCAGCCCTCCTCGACAGTCAACTCCTACGAGCAGTACTTC. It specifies CSVQPSSTVNSYEQYF.

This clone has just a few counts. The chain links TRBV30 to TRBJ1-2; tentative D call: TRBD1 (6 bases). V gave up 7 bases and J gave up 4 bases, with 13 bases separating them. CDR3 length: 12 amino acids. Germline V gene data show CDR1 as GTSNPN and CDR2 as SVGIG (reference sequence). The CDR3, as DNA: TGTGCCTCTACAAACAGGGTCTATGGCTACACCTTC. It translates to CASTNRVYGYTF. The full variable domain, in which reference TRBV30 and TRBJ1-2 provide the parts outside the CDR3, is SQTIHQWPATLVQPVGSPLSLECTVEGTSNPNLYWYRQAAGRGLQLLFYSVGIGQISSEVPQNLSASRPQDRQFILSSKKLLLSDSGFYLCASTNRVYGYTFGSGTRLTVV.